The 20 T cell receptor beta chains given below trace back to one sample, sequenced in a study of T cell responses to AZD1222 COVID-19 vaccine. The assay was immunoSEQ multiplex PCR, and TCRdb's table has in-frame clones only and misses some. Of about 55,000 clones listed, roughly 90% are singletons. The sample in question was peripheral blood, obtained on day 0 of AZD1222 vaccination. These TCRs come from an adult in good health.

V and J are TRBV5-8 and TRBJ2-3, with D possibly being TRBD1 (6 bases). V shed 9 bases and J shed 2 bases, with 13 bases lying between them. CDR1 and CDR2 from the germline V gene are SGHTS and YDEGEE. The length of the CDR3 is 13 residues. The CDR3 is CATGTFYTDTQYF. CDR3 bases: TGTGCCACCGGGACATTCTACACAGATACGCAGTATTTT.

The gene calls are TRBV9 and TRBJ2-1; 12 bases match TRBD2. The V segment lost 0 bases and the J segment 4 bases; nucleotides outside the gene matches: 11. CDR1 is SGDLS and CDR2 is YYNGEE in the germline V gene. The CDR3 is 19 residues long. CDR3: CASSVASASGRVGYNEQFF. CDR3 bases: TGTGCCAGCAGCGTAGCTTCGGCTAGCGGGAGGGTGGGGTACAATGAGCAGTTCTTC.

Notes on this clone: One junction end disagrees with the germline gene, perhaps due to a read error. V and J are TRBV2 and TRBJ1-3, with 8 bases matching TRBD1. CDR1 is SNHLY and CDR2 is FYNNEI in the germline V gene. This CDR3 is 14 amino acids long. CDR3 protein: CASSEQGAGNTIYF. CDR3 nucleotide sequence: TGTGCCAGCAGTGAACAGGGGGCTGGTAACACCATATATTTT.

This rearrangement joins TRBV12-3 or TRBV12-4 to TRBJ1-1; the D is unclear. V was shortened by 3 bases and J by 11 bases, with 10 bases between the two germline ends. CDR3 size: 11 residues. The CDR3 loop reads CASSLRQGAFF. In DNA, the CDR3 is TGTGCCAGCAGTTTGCGGCAAGGGGCTTTCTTT.

CDR3 sequence reads: CASSLNAYEQYF. In DNA, the CDR3 is TGTGCCAGCAGCCTGAACGCCTACGAGCAGTACTTC. The V gene is TRBV5-8, the J gene TRBJ2-7; no clear D. The length of the CDR3 is 12 residues. Germline loops: CDR1 SGHTS, CDR2 YDEGEE. Trimming removed 4 bases from V and 2 bases from J, with 7 bases in between.

V is TRBV28 and J is TRBJ1-2; the D gene is possibly TRBD1 (6 bases). The germline gives CDR1 MDHEN, CDR2 SYDVKM. Trimming removed 6 bases at V and 4 bases at J, with 12 bases between. This CDR3 has 13 amino acids. In nucleotides, the CDR3 is TGTGCCAGCAGGCCGACAGGCGTCTATGGCTACACCTTC. Protein sequence: CASRPTGVYGYTF.

This chain links TRBV3-1 (or the pseudogene TRBV3-2) with TRBJ2-1, with 9 positions matching TRBD2. The CDR3 has 16 residues. The germline gives CDR1 LGHDT, CDR2 YNNKEL (reference sequence). Germline trimming cut 4 bases from V and 1 base from J; bases unmatched to any gene: 5. CDR3 sequence: CASSRVAGESYNEQFF. The CDR3 nucleotides are TGTGCCAGCAGCCGAGTAGCGGGAGAGTCCTACAATGAGCAGTTCTTC.

The V call is TRBV2, the J call TRBJ1-5; D gene unclear. This CDR3 has 13 residues. The V end lost 4 bases, the J end lost 7 bases, and 11 bases lay between the germline ends. Germline CDR1 and CDR2: SNHLY and FYNNEI. The DNA for the CDR3 is TGTGCCAGCAGTGTGTGGACGGGCCAGCCCCAGCATTTT. Translating gives CASSVWTGQPQHF.

This chain connects TRBV20-1 to TRBJ1-1; no definite D call. The germline CDR1 and CDR2 sequences are DFQATT and SNEGSKA (reference sequence). This CDR3 has 11 residues. The V and J ends lost 3 bases and 1 base respectively, with 3 bases between them. The CDR3, as DNA: TGCAGTGCTAGCAAGAACACTGAAGCTTTCTTT. It specifies CSASKNTEAFF.

The chain links TRBV29-1 to TRBJ2-7, with 8 bases lining up with TRBD1. The CDR3 extends over 12 amino acids. In germline, CDR1 is SQVTM, CDR2 ANQGSEA. Trimming took 3 bases from V and 3 from J; bases not matched to a gene: 1. CDR3 coding DNA: TGCAGCGTTGACGGACAGGGCTACGAGCAGTACTTC. Translating gives CSVDGQGYEQYF.

This clone showed up just once. The V call is TRBV28, the J call TRBJ1-3, with D hard to call. The length of the CDR3 is 14 residues. Trimming took off 6 bases at V and 0 bases at J, with 9 bases between the two ends. Germline CDR1 and CDR2: MDHEN and SYDVKM. The CDR3 sequence: CASRTATSGNTIYF. DNA of the CDR3: TGTGCCAGCAGAACAGCGACCTCTGGAAACACCATATATTTT.

J is TRBJ2-1 and V is TRBV13; 10 bases are shared with TRBD2. Germline values: CDR1 PRHDT, CDR2 FYEKMQ (reference sequence). The CDR3 runs to 16 residues. J was trimmed by 10 bases and V by 4 bases; bases with no gene match: 13. In DNA form, the CDR3 reads TGTGCCAGCAGCTCCGCGGGGAGCGGGAGGGCCGGAGAGCAGTTCTTC. Translated: CASSSAGSGRAGEQFF. Filled out from reference TRBV13 and TRBJ2-1, the complete variable domain reads AAGVIQSPRHLIKEKRETATLKCYPIPRHDTVYWYQQGPGQDPQFLISFYEKMQSDKGSIPDRFSAQQFSDYHSELNMSSLELGDSALYFCASSSAGSGRAGEQFFGPGTRLTVL.

The chain carries TRBV5-8 and TRBJ2-7, with D unclear. The V end was cut by 0 bases, the J end by 0 bases, with 7 bases between. This CDR3 has 14 residues. Germline values: CDR1 SGHTS, CDR2 YDEGEE. The CDR3 region has the DNA TGTGCCAGCAGCTTGGAGAAGGGCTCCTACGAGCAGTACTTC. It encodes CASSLEKGSYEQYF.

The rearrangement joins TRBV4-2 to TRBJ1-3, with D unresolved. V lost 0 bases and J 0 bases, leaving 6 bases between the germline ends. The CDR3 is made up of 15 amino acids. CDR1 and CDR2 from the germline V gene are LGHNA and YNFKEQ. The CDR3 nucleotides read TGTGCCAGCAGCCAAGATCTTTTCTCTGGAAACACCATATATTTT. It translates to CASSQDLFSGNTIYF.

This chain uses TRBV28 with TRBJ2-1; D is ambiguous. The CDR3 length is 13 residues. Germline-derived CDR1 and CDR2 are MDHEN and SYDVKM. Trimming cost V 2 bases and J 5 bases, with 7 bases left between them. The CDR3 DNA sequence: TGTGCCAGCAGTTTAGGAATGGACAATGAGCAGTTCTTC. Translating it yields CASSLGMDNEQFF.

The chain couples TRBV4-1 to TRBJ1-2; 9 bases map to TRBD1. The J segment lost 4 bases and the V segment lost 3 bases, leaving 9 bases of the junction unmatched. CDR1 and CDR2 from the germline V gene are MGHRA and YSYEKL. There are 16 residues in the CDR3. CDR3 in DNA: TGCGCCAGCAGCCAGAACCAGGGACAGGGACCCTATGGCTACACCTTC. Its protein product is CASSQNQGQGPYGYTF.

The chain is built from TRBV5-1 and TRBJ2-1; 12 bases are a match to TRBD2. From germline, CDR1 is SGHRS and CDR2 YFSETQ. CDR3 length: 14 residues. The trim removed 7 bases at V and 7 bases at J, leaving 6 bases unmatched. CDR3 protein: CASRLAGVDNEQFF. The DNA for the CDR3 is TGCGCCAGCCGACTAGCGGGAGTGGATAATGAGCAGTTCTTC.

The V call is TRBV6-1, the J call TRBJ1-3; D gene unclear. V lost 3 bases and J lost 0, with 6 bases in between. The CDR3 spans 14 residues. CDR1 and CDR2 (germline): MNHNS, SASEGT. The CDR3 DNA follows: TGTGCCAGCAGTGATCTCTTCTCTGGAAACACCATATATTTT. Protein: CASSDLFSGNTIYF.

J is TRBJ2-7 and V is TRBV2; TRBD2 is a possible D gene (5 bases). CDR1 and CDR2 (germline): SNHLY, FYNNEI. Trimming shortened V by 4 bases and J by 1 base, and 11 bases separated the two germline ends. The CDR3 runs to 14 residues. The CDR3 DNA is TGTGCCAGCAGTGGGTGGAGGCCTTCCTACGAGCAGTACTTC. This translates into CASSGWRPSYEQYF.

This clone is a singleton in its sample. The V and J genes are TRBV11-2 and TRBJ2-4, with TRBD1 matching 9 bases. The CDR3 is 17 amino acids. V trimming: 4 bases; J trimming: 0 bases; junction bases outside the gene matches: 7. Looked up from germline, CDR1 is SGHAT and CDR2 is FQNNGV. CDR3 in DNA: TGTGCCAGCAGCTATGCCGGGACAGGGCGAGCCAAAAACATTCAGTACTTC. Translating it yields CASSYAGTGRAKNIQYF.